The 2 T cell receptor beta chains presented below share a single source sample, sequenced in a study of regulatory T cells in long-lasting Graves disease. As for time point: newly diagnosed GD, antithyroid drugs for less than 3 months. PBMCs were the source of the RNA used for TCR sequencing. CDR3-region Arm-PCR and iRepertoire HTBI primers produced the TCR beta libraries. From the multiplex PCR reads, TCRdb called clonotypes with MiXCR, one entry per CDR3 protein. The table includes some 370,000 distinct CDR3 sequences, 12% detected once. The same data also contributed to another study, on T cells in Graves' hyperthyroidism and ophthalmopathy.

The input for sequencing was peripheral blood mononuclear cells (PBMCs), taken at new diagnosis, from a patient treated with antithyroid drugs. These receptors were obtained from a young woman with Graves disease.

This clonotype was observed many times. V is TRBV20-1 and J is TRBJ1-6, with D uncertain. V was shortened by 6 bases and J by 8 bases, with 20 bases between the two germline ends. This CDR3 spans 15 amino acids. CDR1 DFQATT and CDR2 SNEGSKA come from the germline V gene (reference sequence). CDR3 in DNA: TGCAGTGCCCAGATATCATCCGGATACGATTCACCCCTCCACTTT. It translates to CSAQISSGYDSPLHF.

The CDR3, as DNA: TGTGCCAGCAGCTTAGAAGCAGGGGAGTCTGGCTACACCTTC. Protein product: CASSLEAGESGYTF. V gene TRBV7-2 combines with J gene TRBJ1-2, with D perhaps matching TRBD1 (6 bases). The CDR3 length is 14 residues. CDR1 and CDR2 from the germline V gene are SGHTA and FQGNSA. V lost 1 base, J lost 7 bases, and 13 bases lay in between.